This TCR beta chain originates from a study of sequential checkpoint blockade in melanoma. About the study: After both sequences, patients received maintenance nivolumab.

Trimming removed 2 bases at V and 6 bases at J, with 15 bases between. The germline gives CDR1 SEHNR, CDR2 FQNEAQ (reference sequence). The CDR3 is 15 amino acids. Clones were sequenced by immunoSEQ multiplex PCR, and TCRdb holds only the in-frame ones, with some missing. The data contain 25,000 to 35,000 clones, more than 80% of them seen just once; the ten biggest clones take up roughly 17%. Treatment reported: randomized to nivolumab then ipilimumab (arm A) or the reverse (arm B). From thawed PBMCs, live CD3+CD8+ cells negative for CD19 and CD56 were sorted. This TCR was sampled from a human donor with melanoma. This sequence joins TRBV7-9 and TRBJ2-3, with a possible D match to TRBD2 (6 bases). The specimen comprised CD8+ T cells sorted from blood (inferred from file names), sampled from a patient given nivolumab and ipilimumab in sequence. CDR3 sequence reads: CASSLIGGMEDTQYF. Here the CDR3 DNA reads TGTGCCAGCAGCTTAATTGGGGGGATGGAGGATACGCAGTATTTT.